The clone carrying this TCR beta chain was recorded a few times. This sample stems from a study of CD8 T cells in ankylosing spondylitis. TCRdb re-called the 5' RACE reads with MiXCR, one entry per CDR3 protein. The sample includes 250,000 to 350,000 distinct CDR3 sequences, about 20% of them seen just once. The V end was cut by 6 bases, the J end by 7 bases, with 16 bases between. The CDR3 consists of 14 residues. CDR1 SNHLY and CDR2 FYNNEI come from the germline V gene. The sequence was obtained from a male donor with ankylosing spondylitis or in good health (not recorded which). The sample comprised blood, either unsorted or a sorted T cell fraction (not recorded which). This rearrangement joins TRBV2 to TRBJ2-1; unclear D gene. The CDR3 sequence is CASRNFQGGNEQFF. CDR3 coding DNA: TGTGCCAGCAGGAACTTTCAAGGCGGTAATGAGCAGTTCTTC. Full variable domain (missing parts from reference TRBV2 and TRBJ2-1): EPEVTQTPSHQVTQMGQEVILRCVPISNHLYFYWYRQILGQKVEFLVSFYNNEISEKSEIFDDQFSVERPDGSNFTLKIRSTKLEDSAMYFCASRNFQGGNEQFFGPGTRLTVL.